This is a list of T cell receptor beta chains from one sample in a study of CD8 T cells in ankylosing spondylitis. In TCRdb, the 5' RACE reads were re-called with MiXCR into one record per CDR3 protein. The sample yields just under 550,000 distinct CDR3 sequences, approximately 11% seen once. Source material: blood, either unsorted or a sorted T cell fraction (not recorded which). The receptors derive from a male donor with ankylosing spondylitis. Both conserved end residues are part of each CDR3. D genes are given only for firm matches. Some rows have no size entry. The others give once, few or many, or a class for an expanded clone.

>-|15|-|TRBV10-2|TRBJ1-1
CASSEGRVGDTEAFF
TGCGCCAGCAGTGAGGGCCGGGTAGGGGACACTGAAGCTTTCTTT
>-|13|-|TRBV9|TRBJ2-5
CASSGLVQETQYF
TGTGCCAGCAGCGGACTCGTTCAAGAGACCCAGTACTTC
>-|12|-|TRBV20-1|TRBJ1-1
CSPAGVDTEAFF
TGCTCCCCTGCTGGGGTCGACACTGAAGCTTTCTTT
>-|15|-|TRBV9|TRBJ2-2
CASSVGRQNTGELFF
TGTGCCAGCAGCGTAGGACGGCAGAACACCGGGGAGCTGTTTTTT
>-|13|-|TRBV24-1|TRBJ2-2
CATSALHTGELFF
TGTGCCACCAGTGCCCTTCACACCGGGGAGCTGTTTTTT
>TRBD1|13|-|TRBV12-3/TRBV12-4|TRBJ1-4
CASKDRPYEKLFF
TGTGCCAGCAAGGACAGGCCTTATGAAAAACTGTTTTTT
>-|13|-|TRBV29-1|TRBJ2-3
CSVDPTAQDTQYF
TGCAGCGTCGACCCGACTGCCCAGGATACGCAGTATTTT
>TRBD1|15|-|TRBV12-3/TRBV12-4|TRBJ1-4
CASSHGTGGDEKLFF
TGTGCCAGCAGCCACGGGACAGGGGGCGATGAAAAACTGTTTTTT
>-|15|-|TRBV19|TRBJ2-1
CASRPRVYTYNEQFF
TGTGCCAGTCGACCGCGGGTTTACACCTACAATGAGCAGTTCTTC
>-|15|-|TRBV11-2|TRBJ2-4
CASSLDLVGQNIQYF
TGTGCCAGCAGCTTAGATCTGGTCGGACAAAACATTCAGTACTTC
>-|15|-|TRBV24-1|TRBJ1-5
CATSDSGSFYQPQHF
TGTGCCACCAGTGATTCGGGCAGCTTTTATCAGCCCCAGCATTTT
>-|12|-|TRBV29-1|TRBJ2-7
CSGLGPSMEQYF
TGCAGCGGCCTCGGGCCCAGCATGGAGCAGTACTTC
>-|16|-|TRBV6-4|TRBJ1-6
CASSDLPFSTGSPLHF
TGTGCCAGCAGTGACCTTCCGTTCTCCACAGGGTCTCCCCTCCACTTT
>-|17|many|TRBV6-4|TRBJ1-2
CASSDTLHQGVDYGYTF
TGTGCCAGCAGTGACACATTACACCAGGGAGTTGATTATGGCTACACCTTC
>-|18|few|TRBV21-1|TRBJ2-1
CASSKVIWAGGLYNEQFF
TGTGCCAGCAGCAAAGTAATATGGGCGGGAGGCCTTTACAATGAGCAGTTCTTC
>-|14|-|TRBV6-2/TRBV6-3|TRBJ2-2
CASSYGLYTGELFF
TGTGCCAGCAGTTACGGGCTTTACACCGGGGAGCTGTTTTTT
>TRBD2|13|-|TRBV29-1|TRBJ2-1
CSVENPGGGEQFF
TGCAGCGTTGAAAATCCGGGAGGGGGTGAGCAGTTCTTC
>TRBD2|14|-|TRBV5-1|TRBJ2-1
CASSLDGSGRDEFF
TGCGCCAGCAGCTTGGATGGTAGCGGGAGGGATGAGTTCTTC
>-|17|-|TRBV5-1|TRBJ2-6
CASSLSGVPSGANVLTF
TGCGCCAGCAGCTTGTCGGGGGTGCCCTCTGGGGCCAACGTCCTGACTTTC
>-|14|-|TRBV29-1|TRBJ2-1
CSVGQVASNNEQFF
TGCAGCGTTGGTCAGGTCGCGAGCAACAATGAGCAGTTCTTC
>TRBD1|13|-|TRBV24-1|TRBJ2-2
CATSDRDAGELFF
TGTGCCACCTCGGACAGGGACGCCGGGGAGCTGTTTTTT
>-|14|-|TRBV5-1|TRBJ1-1
CASSLAPGATEAFF
TGCGCCAGCAGCTTGGCCCCGGGGGCCACTGAAGCTTTCTTT
>-|12|-|TRBV7-9|TRBJ1-1
CASGRAGTEAFF
TGTGCCAGCGGTAGGGCCGGCACTGAAGCTTTCTTT
>-|12|-|TRBV12-3/TRBV12-4|TRBJ2-2
CASSLGVLELFF
TGTGCCAGCAGTCTAGGGGTTTTAGAGCTGTTTTTT
>-|14|-|TRBV5-6|TRBJ2-7
CASSLVQGGSEQYF
TGTGCCAGCAGCTTGGTTCAGGGGGGTTCCGAGCAGTACTTC
>-|13|many|TRBV29-1|TRBJ2-3
CSVAGLSTDTQYF
TGCAGCGTTGCGGGACTCTCCACAGATACGCAGTATTTT
>TRBD1|16|-|TRBV6-5|TRBJ1-1
CASSYSTGGWDTEAFF
TGTGCCAGCAGTTACAGCACAGGGGGATGGGACACTGAAGCTTTCTTT
>TRBD2|16|-|TRBV5-1|TRBJ2-5
CASSFTPSGSGETQYF
TGCGCCAGCAGCTTTACCCCCAGCGGGAGCGGAGAGACCCAGTACTTC
>-|12|few|TRBV7-9|TRBJ2-7
CASSHRQDEQYF
TGTGCCAGCAGCCATCGACAGGACGAGCAGTACTTC
>TRBD1|15|-|TRBV5-5|TRBJ2-5
CASSAKNRGMETQYF
TGTGCCAGCAGCGCCAAGAACAGGGGGATGGAGACCCAGTACTTC
>-|14|many|TRBV3-1|TRBJ1-4
CASSQYRSSEKLFF
TGTGCCAGCAGCCAATACAGGTCGTCTGAAAAACTGTTTTTT
>-|15|many|TRBV18|TRBJ1-5
CASSPQGQGNQPQHF
TGTGCCAGCTCACCGCAGGGTCAGGGCAATCAGCCCCAGCATTTT
>-|12|many|TRBV24-1|TRBJ1-1
CATSALGGVAFF
TGTGCCACCAGTGCCTTGGGGGGGGTGGCTTTCTTT
>-|15|few|TRBV15|TRBJ1-2
CATSRDPTPRDGYTF
TGTGCCACCAGCAGAGATCCTACACCAAGAGACGGCTACACCTTC
>TRBD1|15|few|TRBV7-2|TRBJ1-4
CASSVPGQGQEKLFF
TGTGCCAGCAGCGTACCGGGACAGGGACAGGAAAAACTGTTTTTT
>-|14|many|TRBV5-5|TRBJ2-1
CASSLDVGYNEQFF
TGTGCCAGCAGCTTGGACGTGGGGTACAATGAGCAGTTCTTC
>TRBD2|12|few|TRBV3-1|TRBJ2-1
CASSQPSGEQFF
TGTGCCAGCAGCCAACCTAGCGGGGAGCAGTTCTTC
>TRBD2|15|-|TRBV7-2|TRBJ2-7
CASSLGLATSYEQYF
TGTGCCAGCAGCTTAGGACTAGCGACCTCCTACGAGCAGTACTTC
>-|17|many|TRBV7-8|TRBJ2-2
CASSLEYGTANTGELFF
TGTGCCAGCAGCTTAGAGTACGGAACCGCGAACACCGGGGAGCTGTTTTTT
>-|13|many|TRBV12-3/TRBV12-4|TRBJ2-2
CASSFGYTGELFF
TGTGCCAGCAGTTTCGGGTACACCGGGGAGCTGTTTTTT
>TRBD2|16|-|TRBV11-2|TRBJ2-1
CASSWEPSGGHNEQFF
TGTGCCAGCAGCTGGGAGCCTAGCGGAGGACACAATGAGCAGTTCTTC